The clone carrying this T cell receptor (beta chain) has just one count. A read error may be the cause here, since a much bigger clone is one base away. The use of a sample-barcoded 5' primer and a J-beta primer mix characterized a second PCR of roughly 6 to 11 cycles. MiXCR, run by TCRdb on the 5' RACE reads, gives a single entry per CDR3 protein. The sample includes roughly 900,000 distinct CDR3 sequences, under 35% seen only once; the top ten take around 15%. From germline, CDR1 is SGHTA and CDR2 FQGNSA. The V and J ends lost 5 bases and 4 bases, in that order; junction bases with no gene match: 8. CDR3 length: 15 amino acids. This record belongs to a study of blood T cells in healthy people across ages.

This receptor was obtained from a woman older than 75 in good health. This chain joins TRBV7-2 and TRBJ1-3; 7 bases fit TRBD1. Sequencing was done on a sample of blood. DNA of the CDR3: TGTGCCAGCAGCCAGGAACAGGGGAACGGAAACACCATATATTTT. Encoded protein: CASSQEQGNGNTIYF.